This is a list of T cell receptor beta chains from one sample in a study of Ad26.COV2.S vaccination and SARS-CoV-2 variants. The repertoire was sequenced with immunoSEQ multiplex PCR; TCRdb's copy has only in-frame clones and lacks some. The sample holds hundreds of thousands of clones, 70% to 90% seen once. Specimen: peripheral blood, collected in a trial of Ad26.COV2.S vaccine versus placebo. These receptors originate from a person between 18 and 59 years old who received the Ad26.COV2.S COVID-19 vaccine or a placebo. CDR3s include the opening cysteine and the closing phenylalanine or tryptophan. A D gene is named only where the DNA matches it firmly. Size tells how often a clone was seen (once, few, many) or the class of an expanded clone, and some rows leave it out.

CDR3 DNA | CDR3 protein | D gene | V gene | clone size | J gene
TGTGCCAGTAGTACCCGCCGACAGGGGGCGAATGAAAAACTGTTTTTT | CASSTRRQGANEKLFF | TRBD1 | TRBV19 | . | TRBJ1-4
TGTGCCAGCCTTTCGGGGGGGTTGAGAGGAAACACCATATATTTT | CASLSGGLRGNTIYF | . | TRBV6-5 | . | TRBJ1-3
TGCAGCGTTGGGCCCCGCGTCAGCACAGATACGCAGTATTTT | CSVGPRVSTDTQYF | . | TRBV29-1 | . | TRBJ2-3
TGTGCCAGCAGTTTTGGACAGGGTCCGGCCGGGGAGCTGTTTTTT | CASSFGQGPAGELFF | TRBD1 | TRBV28 | . | TRBJ2-2
TGTGCCAGCAGCCAAGGGGGGGCGGGTAATCAGCCCCAGCATTTT | CASSQGGAGNQPQHF | . | TRBV14 | . | TRBJ1-5
TGTGCCAGCTCACCACCGAATGCAGGGGGCATAGCTAACTATGGCTACACCTTC | CASSPPNAGGIANYGYTF | TRBD1 | TRBV18 | . | TRBJ1-2
TGTGCCTGGAGTGTAGGGGGACGGTATAATGAAAAACTGTTTTTT | CAWSVGGRYNEKLFF | . | TRBV30 | . | TRBJ1-4
TGTGCCAGCAGCTTCGGGGGTCACGAGCAGTACTTC | CASSFGGHEQYF | . | TRBV7-9 | few | TRBJ2-7
TGTGCCAGCAGTTACTCCGGGACAGGGCCTACTTATAGCAATCAGCCCCAGCATTTT | CASSYSGTGPTYSNQPQHF | TRBD1 | TRBV6-2/TRBV6-3 | . | TRBJ1-5
TGTGCCAGCAGCCGCCCAACCTTTGACAGGCATCATGGCTACACCTTC | CASSRPTFDRHHGYTF | . | TRBV3-1/TRBV3-2 | . | TRBJ1-2
TGTGCCAGCAGTAGGGCCGGGACAGGTCTCCAAGAGACCCAGTACTTC | CASSRAGTGLQETQYF | TRBD1 | TRBV27 | . | TRBJ2-5